The 2 T cell receptor beta chains presented below share a single source sample, sequenced in a study of identical twins. TCRdb reprocessed the 5' RACE reads via MiXCR and lists one record per CDR3 protein. The sample holds about 900,000 distinct CDR3 sequences; roughly 12% are singletons and the top ten take around 1.6%. A further study also used this sample, focusing on yellow fever vaccine responses in identical twins.

Material for sequencing was PBMCs. Source of these receptors: a woman between 18 and 29 years old in good health.

The chain has TRBV2 and TRBJ2-7; 7 bases align to TRBD2. J lost 1 base, V lost 0 bases, and 3 bases had no gene match. From germline, CDR1 is SNHLY and CDR2 FYNNEI. This CDR3 has 15 residues. CDR3 sequence: CASSEAGGYSYEQYF. CDR3 in DNA: TGTGCCAGCAGTGAAGCGGGAGGGTATTCCTACGAGCAGTACTTC.

This clonotype has at least ten counts. The J gene is TRBJ2-1, the V gene TRBV2, with TRBD2 as a possible D gene (5 bases). The CDR3 runs to 13 residues. The V gene's germline CDR1 is SNHLY and CDR2 FYNNEI. Trimming cost V 6 bases and J 5 bases, with 11 bases left between them. This chain's CDR3 is CASRLGLNNEQFF. The CDR3 nucleotides are TGTGCCAGCAGATTAGGACTGAACAATGAGCAGTTCTTC. Full variable domain (rest looked up from reference TRBV2 and TRBJ2-1): EPEVTQTPSHQVTQMGQEVILRCVPISNHLYFYWYRQILGQKVEFLVSFYNNEISEKSEIFDDQFSVERPDGSNFTLKIRSTKLEDSAMYFCASRLGLNNEQFFGPGTRLTVL.